This section outlines one T cell receptor beta chain sequence together with its context. Only one count was recorded for this clone. What this receptor recognizes is not known. There are no base qualities to consult, and no much larger clone falls within one base. These data are taken from a study of T cell changes during pregnancy in multiple sclerosis (dated by TCRdb to 2018 to 2020). With regard to the full study: The study examined how the T cell repertoire changed over the course of pregnancy in women with multiple sclerosis.

The library was built by means of the immunoSEQ multiplex PCR assay. TCRdb provides this immuneACCESS table in a form limited to in-frame rearrangements. Some clones are lacking; in checked studies, under half of them reflect an unresolved V gene, and why the rest are absent is not known. In all, the sample holds some 14,000 clones, and approximately 93% of those were seen once. In total, the top ten clones hold 2.8% of the sample. V is trimmed back by 3 bases and J by 8 bases, and the junction contains 13 bases that no gene match accounts for. The CDR3 covers 15 residues, taking in both the cysteine and the phenylalanine. The entry retains the CDR3 DNA only, 45 bases that are in frame from base 1. CDR1 and CDR2, looked up from the germline V gene (reference sequence), are GTSNPN and SVGIG.

The sequence links TRBV30 to TRBJ1-2, with 9 bases aligning to TRBD1. Sequenced material: peripheral blood, taken in the second trimester of pregnancy. The receptor was derived from a female donor in good health, enrolled as a control in a pregnancy study. The CDR3 has the sequence CAWSWAGTGLEGYTF. At the DNA level, the sequence is TGTGCCTGGAGCTGGGCCGGGACAGGGTTAGAGGGCTACACCTTC.